A selection of T cell receptor beta chains follows, all from one sample in a study of vaccination effects on CD4 cells after COVID-19. Data came from immunoSEQ multiplex PCR; TCRdb stores just in-frame clones and leaves some out. The sample comprises some 22,000 clones, 65% to 85% of which are singletons, and approximately 26% rests with the top ten. What these receptors recognize is not known. The sample was CD4+ T cells from PBMCs cultured with HCoV-NL63 spike peptides, taken before COVID-19 vaccination. Receptors originate from a human donor who received a COVID-19 vaccine. The CDR3 runs from the conserved cysteine through the conserved F or W. Clone size is shown for a subset of rows, as once, few, many or a class of expanded clone.

clone_size: NA; j_call: TRBJ2-3; v_call: TRBV7-2; cdr3_aa: CASSPSGGGVDTQYF
clone_size: NA; j_call: TRBJ1-2; v_call: TRBV28; cdr3_aa: CASSSPQGYGYTF
clone_size: NA; j_call: TRBJ1-3; v_call: TRBV7-9; cdr3_aa: CASSSVNSGNTIYF
clone_size: few; j_call: TRBJ1-2; v_call: TRBV19; cdr3_aa: CASKSRDRVYGYTF
clone_size: once; j_call: TRBJ1-6; v_call: TRBV4-3; cdr3_aa: CASSQDPPGRSSYNSPLHF
clone_size: once; j_call: TRBJ2-3; v_call: TRBV2; cdr3_aa: CASDEQGMLTADTQYF
clone_size: NA; j_call: TRBJ2-1; v_call: TRBV5-6; cdr3_aa: CASSLTGAYNEQFF
clone_size: NA; j_call: TRBJ2-1; v_call: TRBV7-2; cdr3_aa: CASSLTSGSGNEQFF
clone_size: NA; j_call: TRBJ1-1; v_call: TRBV12-1; cdr3_aa: CASRASGEPLRNTEAFF
clone_size: NA; j_call: TRBJ2-1; v_call: TRBV3-1/TRBV3-2; cdr3_aa: CASSRFRTGPYNEQFF
clone_size: NA; j_call: TRBJ1-3; v_call: TRBV4-1; cdr3_aa: CASSLEGQGGSTIYF
clone_size: NA; j_call: TRBJ2-3; v_call: TRBV4-1; cdr3_aa: CASSQVGGLAGSLDTQYF
clone_size: NA; j_call: TRBJ1-2; v_call: TRBV30; cdr3_aa: CAWSVQARGYGYTF
clone_size: NA; j_call: TRBJ1-1; v_call: TRBV19; cdr3_aa: CASRITGGGTEAFF